This T cell receptor (beta chain) was identified in a study of T cell changes during pregnancy in multiple sclerosis. Using immunoSEQ multiplex PCR, the repertoire was profiled, and TCRdb retains in-frame clones only, with some absent. The sample lists over 50,000 clones, about 90% occurring once. After removal of 6 bases from V and 14 bases from J, the junction contained 6 bases not matched to a gene. CDR1 is SQVTM and CDR2 is ANQGSEA in the germline V gene. The length of the CDR3 is 10 residues. This chain joins TRBV29-1 and TRBJ2-1, with 8 nucleotides matching TRBD2. This specimen was CD4+ T cells from peripheral blood mononuclear cells, taken after pregnancy. The clonotype originates from a female donor with multiple sclerosis, enrolled in a pregnancy study. The CDR3 region has the DNA TGCAGCGTATCCGGGACTAGTAAGTTCTTC. Translated, it gives CSVSGTSKFF.